This T cell receptor (beta chain) was captured by sequencing in a study of T cell responses to AZD1222 COVID-19 vaccine. Study-wide results and caveats: White British donors predominated, females outnumbered males, and clonal diversity was possibly underestimated. The study sampled repertoires only after the peak T cell response.

This CDR3 has 13 amino acids. V lost 3 bases to trimming and J lost 2 bases, with 9 bases between them. Germline V CDR1 and CDR2: SGDLS, YYNGEE. As to this clone: Its antigen remains unidentified.

The assay was immunoSEQ multiplex PCR, and TCRdb's table has in-frame clones only and misses some. This table holds 150,000 or so clones, about 88% found once. This TCR came from an adult in good health. Specimen: peripheral blood, collected on day 0 of AZD1222 vaccination. J is TRBJ2-7 and V is TRBV9; D may be TRBD2 (5 bases). CDR3 DNA sequence: TGTGCCAGCAGCGCCGGACTGACCTACGAGCAGTACTTC. Its protein is CASSAGLTYEQYF.